Listed below are T cell receptor beta chains from one sample, sequenced in a study of T cell responses to AZD1222 COVID-19 vaccine. Libraries were prepared by immunoSEQ multiplex PCR; TCRdb keeps only in-frame clonotypes and omits some of them. The sample gives 97,000 or so clones, approximately 88% of which show up once; about 18% is in the top ten. Here the sequenced sample was peripheral blood, taken on day 0 of AZD1222 vaccination. The receptors stem from an adult in good health. The CDR3 runs from the conserved cysteine through the conserved F or W. The D gene is left open where the match is weak. Expanded clones are given a class, and other clones once, few, many or no size at all.

>14|-|TRBV28|-|TRBJ1-5
TGTGCCAGCTTCGCAGGGAATAGCAATCAGCCCCAGCATTTT
CASFAGNSNQPQHF
>12|-|TRBV14|-|TRBJ2-1
TGTGCCAGCAGCCCGCACGTTGGGTCCAGCATCTTC
CASSPHVGSSIF
>17|-|TRBV4-3|TRBD1|TRBJ1-1
TGCGCCAGCAGCCAAGATTCCCCCGGACAGGGAGGCACTGAAGCTTTCTTT
CASSQDSPGQGGTEAFF
>15|-|TRBV6-5|TRBD1|TRBJ1-2
TGTGCCAGCAGACCACCGACAGGGGGCGCTTATGGCTACACCTTC
CASRPPTGGAYGYTF
>14|-|TRBV28|TRBD2|TRBJ2-2
TGTGCCAGCAGGGGGACTAGCGAAAGCGGGGAGCTGTTTTTT
CASRGTSESGELFF
>13|-|TRBV10-2|-|TRBJ1-2
TGCGCCAGCAGTGAACCGCAGGGGCATGGCTACACCTTC
CASSEPQGHGYTF
>14|-|TRBV5-1|-|TRBJ2-3
TGCGCCAGCAGCGACGGACGTAGTCGGGGGATACAGTATTTT
CASSDGRSRGIQYF
>17|-|TRBV7-2|-|TRBJ1-5
TGTGCCAGCAGCCCCCCCCGTACAGGGAGGGACAATCAGCCCCAGCATTTT
CASSPPRTGRDNQPQHF
>14|-|TRBV5-1|-|TRBJ2-5
TGCGCCAGCAGCTTGGGTGGGGACCCAGAGACCCAGTACTTC
CASSLGGDPETQYF
>17|-|TRBV5-4|TRBD1|TRBJ2-5
TGTGCCAGCAGCTTGGCCCCCCTGGACAGGGGGAGAGAGACCCAGTACTTC
CASSLAPLDRGRETQYF
>16|-|TRBV4-1|-|TRBJ2-2
TGCGCCAGCAGCCAAGATACGGGTCCGAACACCGGGGAGCTGTTTTTT
CASSQDTGPNTGELFF
>14|few|TRBV11-3|-|TRBJ2-1
TGTGCCAGCAGCTTAGATCTTAGCGACAATGAGCAGTTCTTC
CASSLDLSDNEQFF
>11|once|TRBV29-1|-|TRBJ1-1
TGCAGCGTTGGAGAGAACACTGAAGCTTTCTTT
CSVGENTEAFF
>15|once|TRBV24-1|TRBD1|TRBJ2-5
TGTGCCACCAGTGATCCGACAGGGCTGGAAGAGACCCAGTACTTC
CATSDPTGLEETQYF
>17|-|TRBV12-5|TRBD2|TRBJ2-4
TGTGCTAGTGGCCCGCGCCCCGGGACTAGCGGGAGAGACATTCAGTACTTC
CASGPRPGTSGRDIQYF
>16|-|TRBV19|TRBD1|TRBJ2-2
TGTGCCAGTAAGGGGACCGGGACAGGGGTGTCCGGGGAGCTGTTTTTT
CASKGTGTGVSGELFF
>13|-|TRBV28|-|TRBJ2-5
TGTGCCAGCAGTTCGACAGCCCAGGGGACCCAGTACTTC
CASSSTAQGTQYF
>15|-|TRBV7-8|TRBD1|TRBJ1-1
TGTGCCAGCAGCCCGACGACAGGGGGCGATACTGAAGCTTTCTTT
CASSPTTGGDTEAFF
>14|many|TRBV2|-|TRBJ1-3
TGTGCCAGCAGAGGCAGGGGCGCAGGAAACACCATATATTTT
CASRGRGAGNTIYF
>19|-|TRBV15|TRBD2|TRBJ2-1
TGTGCCACCAGCAGATTACTAGCGGGTGGTATTAGTGTGGGCAATGAGCAGTTCTTC
CATSRLLAGGISVGNEQFF
>16|-|TRBV19|-|TRBJ1-1
TGTGCCAGTAGTATCGGTAGTGGAGTGACGAACACTGAAGCTTTCTTT
CASSIGSGVTNTEAFF
>14|-|TRBV15|-|TRBJ2-5
TGTGCCACCAGCAGCCACAGGGTCGAAGAGACCCAGTACTTC
CATSSHRVEETQYF
>13|-|TRBV29-1|TRBD1|TRBJ1-2
TGCAGCGCTGGGGACAGCAGAACCTATGGCTACACCTTC
CSAGDSRTYGYTF
>15|-|TRBV19|-|TRBJ1-5
TGTGCCAGTAGTCTTTGGGGGAATAGCAATCAGCCCCAGCATTTT
CASSLWGNSNQPQHF
>15|few|TRBV6-2/TRBV6-3|-|TRBJ2-7
TGTGCCAGCAGTTACGGCCAAGGGTTAACCTACGAGCAGTACTTC
CASSYGQGLTYEQYF
>15|-|TRBV24-1|-|TRBJ1-4
TGTGCCACCAGTGATTCAGACAGACCCAATGAAAAACTGTTTTTT
CATSDSDRPNEKLFF
>14|few|TRBV29-1|-|TRBJ1-1
TGCAGCGCCGGAAAAAGTACTATGAACACTGAAGCTTTCTTT
CSAGKSTMNTEAFF
>13|-|TRBV7-8|-|TRBJ1-2
TGTGCCAGCAGACCGCCAGGGGACGGTGGCTACACCTTC
CASRPPGDGGYTF
>13|-|TRBV19|-|TRBJ2-1
TGTGCCAGTAGTATAAGTGCGGCCAATGAGCAGTTCTTC
CASSISAANEQFF
>14|-|TRBV30|TRBD1|TRBJ1-5
TGTGCCTGGAGTACAGGGGGCGAGAGCCGGCCCCAGCATTTT
CAWSTGGESRPQHF
>16|-|TRBV4-2|TRBD1|TRBJ1-5
TGTGCCAGCAGCCAACGACAGGGTCCTAGCAATCAGCCCCAGCATTTT
CASSQRQGPSNQPQHF
>10|-|TRBV19|-|TRBJ2-1
TGTGCCAGTGGGATAGCGGAGCAGTTCTTC
CASGIAEQFF
>14|-|TRBV18|-|TRBJ1-5
TGTGCCAGCTCCCCAGACAGCAAAAATCAGCCCCAGCATTTT
CASSPDSKNQPQHF
>16|-|TRBV7-9|TRBD1|TRBJ1-1
TGTGCCAGCAGCTTGACAGGGGGGGTCATGAACACTGAAGCTTTCTTT
CASSLTGGVMNTEAFF
>14|-|TRBV6-5|-|TRBJ2-7
TGTGCCACTTATACAGGGACGTCGGCCTACGAGCAGTACTTC
CATYTGTSAYEQYF
>12|-|TRBV28|TRBD1|TRBJ1-5
TGTGCCAGCAGGGACAGGGCTCAGCCCCAGCATTTT
CASRDRAQPQHF
>11|-|TRBV19|-|TRBJ1-1
TGTGCCAGCATGACGAGGCTGGGGGCTTTCTTT
CASMTRLGAFF
>14|-|TRBV24-1|-|TRBJ1-6
TGTGCCACCAGTGATTCAGGGAGAAATTCACCCCTCCACTTT
CATSDSGRNSPLHF
>14|few|TRBV3-1/TRBV3-2|TRBD1|TRBJ1-4
TGTGCCAGCAGCCCGGGACAGCGTAATGAAAAACTGTTTTTT
CASSPGQRNEKLFF
>16|-|TRBV27|-|TRBJ2-2
TGTGCCAGCAGTTTCCAGCGCAGGGTGTTCGCCGGGGAGCTGTTTTTT
CASSFQRRVFAGELFF
>15|few|TRBV10-3|-|TRBJ2-2
TGTGCCATCAGCGTACGGGCGACGAACACCGGGGAGCTGTTTTTT
CAISVRATNTGELFF
>15|-|TRBV5-8|-|TRBJ1-2
TGTGCCAGCAGCTTGCGGCGGGTTTTTTACTATGGCTACACCTTC
CASSLRRVFYYGYTF
>13|-|TRBV5-1|-|TRBJ1-3
TGCGCCAGCAGGGCGGAATCTGGAAACACCATATATTTT
CASRAESGNTIYF
>12|-|TRBV13|-|TRBJ2-1
TGTGCCAGCAGCTTAGCCGGCCCCAAACGGTTCTTC
CASSLAGPKRFF
>15|-|TRBV28|-|TRBJ1-4
TGTGCCAGCAGTCAAGGGGGAAGGATTAATGAAAAACTGTTTTTT
CASSQGGRINEKLFF
>17|-|TRBV11-3|-|TRBJ2-3
TGTGCCAGCAGCTTAGAAAGGGCTACTAGAAGCACAGATACGCAGTATTTT
CASSLERATRSTDTQYF
>13|-|TRBV4-1|-|TRBJ1-3
TGCGCCAGCAGCCAAGGTTCCCTAAACACCATATATTTT
CASSQGSLNTIYF
>12|-|TRBV20-1|-|TRBJ1-2
TGCAGTGCTAGTGCCGGCAGGGACGGCTACACCTTC
CSASAGRDGYTF
>14|-|TRBV3-1/TRBV3-2|-|TRBJ1-1
TGTGCCAGCAGCCCCCGACCGGGAGCCGAGGGAGCTTTCTTT
CASSPRPGAEGAFF
>15|-|TRBV9|-|TRBJ1-1
TGTGCCAGCAGCCCCATGGGGGGGATGAACACTGAAGCTTTCTTT
CASSPMGGMNTEAFF
>15|-|TRBV7-2|TRBD1|TRBJ2-7
TGTGCCAGCAGCCTCCGGAAGAGGGGGCTCGACGAGCAGTACTTC
CASSLRKRGLDEQYF
>15|-|TRBV10-2|-|TRBJ2-5
TGCGCCAGCAGGGGAGGACGGAAAGACCAAGAGACCCAGTACTTC
CASRGGRKDQETQYF
>13|-|TRBV6-2/TRBV6-3|TRBD1|TRBJ1-2
TGTGCCAGCAGTTACCCGGGACAGTATGGCTACACCTTC
CASSYPGQYGYTF
>16|-|TRBV21-1|-|TRBJ2-2
TGTGCCAGCAGCAAATTAAATGTACCGGGGACCGGGGAGCTGTTTTTT
CASSKLNVPGTGELFF
>13|-|TRBV4-3|-|TRBJ2-5
TGCGCCAGCAGCGGAGCACGCGGAGAGACCCAGTACTTC
CASSGARGETQYF
>13|-|TRBV13|TRBD2|TRBJ2-7
TGTGCCAGCAGAAGACTAGCGGGATACGAGCAGTACTTC
CASRRLAGYEQYF
>13|-|TRBV28|-|TRBJ2-7
TGTGCCAGCAGTCCAATGCCGCACTACGAGCAGTACTTC
CASSPMPHYEQYF
>14|-|TRBV9|-|TRBJ1-6
TGTGCCAGCAGCCCCCTCACGGATGGTTCACCCCTCCACTTT
CASSPLTDGSPLHF
>18|-|TRBV5-1|-|TRBJ1-2
TGCGCCAGCAGCTTGGACCACGTCGAGTTACAGGAGCTGTATGGCTACACCTTC
CASSLDHVELQELYGYTF
>14|-|TRBV21-1|-|TRBJ1-1
TGTGCCAGCAGCAATGACAAGAGGAACACTGAAGCTTTCTTT
CASSNDKRNTEAFF